In this sample, the clone carrying this T cell receptor (beta chain) turned up a few times. Its matching antigen is unknown. These data originate in a study of Graves' ophthalmopathy and Graves' hyperthyroidism. CDR1 and CDR2 from the germline V gene are MNHNS and SASEGT. V was cut by 2 bases and J by 4 bases, with 12 bases left in between. There are 14 residues in the CDR3. Whole-study findings and limits: For predicting ophthalmopathy progression, the model had almost 71% sensitivity and roughly 77% specificity. The blood repertoire also included most expanded thyroid clonotypes above 0.001 frequency. Ophthalmopathy was separated from stable hyperthyroidism by a 13-signature model with roughly 91% sensitivity and 75% to 83% specificity.

The TCR beta CDR3 regions underwent amplification from RNA transcripts. The library came from an HTBI-primed first-round RT-PCR and a second-round multiplex PCR. TCRdb itself ran the multiplex PCR reads through MiXCR, one entry per CDR3 protein. The table lists hundreds of thousands of distinct CDR3 sequences, 20% to 25% of them singletons, with approximately 7.7% in the top ten. The PBMC fraction was derived from more than 8 ml of fresh peripheral blood. Sequences were obtained from peripheral blood. This rearrangement joins TRBV6-1 to TRBJ2-7, with TRBD1 as a possible D gene (5 bases). This clonotype originated in a woman between 18 and 29 years old with stable Graves' hyperthyroidism. Some clones in this sample may be carry-over from other donors' samples. CDR3 DNA sequence: TGTGCCAGCAGTGAATCGGGCAGGGTATACGAGCAGTACTTC. Encoded protein: CASSESGRVYEQYF.